This TCR beta chain comes out of a study of shared clonotypes between healthy human individuals. This CDR3 contains 11 residues. The ends were cut back, 0 bases at V and 10 bases at J, with 10 bases in the middle. Germline V gene data show CDR1 as DFQATT and CDR2 as SNEGSKA (reference sequence). Method: immunoSEQ multiplex PCR; TCRdb's copy keeps in-frame clones and lacks some. The data show 1.4 million or so clones, roughly 98.5% seen once. This clone was seen once. The TCR comes from a man between 25 and 39 years old in good health. This chain links TRBV20-1 with TRBJ2-7; D is ambiguous. Input material: naive CD4+ T cells sorted from blood. Sample subset: CD45RA+ positively selected. The CDR3 DNA follows: TGCAGTGCTAGAGATCCCATACTACAGTACTTC. Amino acid sequence: CSARDPILQYF.